The present entry profiles one T cell receptor (beta chain) with its context. Its antigen is currently unknown. The same CDR3 also results from other DNA sequences found in this sample. This entry is derived from a study of cytomegalovirus exposure and HLA in healthy donors. Across the whole study: It was reported in a later analysis that the same platform had been used for the 120 validation repertoires as for the 550 to 700 first-cohort repertoires.

TCRdb keeps only in-frame clones here, not all; method: immunoSEQ multiplex PCR. The sample has approximately 280,000 clones; about 86% are singletons. Overall study findings and caveats: Whilst most TCR sequences proved rare, a subset of public TCRs occurred across many donors.

This clonotype originated in a woman younger than 30 in good health and CMV-seronegative. The sequenced material came from PBMCs.

CDR3 protein: CSVEDRGNYGYTF. As DNA, the CDR3 is TGCAGCGTTGAAGATAGGGGTAACTATGGCTACACCTTC. This rearrangement joins TRBV29-1 to TRBJ1-2; perhaps TRBD1 as D (5 bases). V was cut by 0 bases and J by 1 base, with 6 bases left in between. This CDR3 comprises 13 residues. Germline V gene sequence: CDR1 SQVTM, CDR2 ANQGSEA.